Following are 5 T cell receptor delta chains from one sample sequenced in a study of gamma-delta chains in newborns, infants, children. TCRdb redid clone calling on the reads using CATT. The sample lists 2,000 to 3,000 delta-chain clones; approximately 1.1% were seen once. The source material was blood. The source is a child who was a newborn, infant or young child, either healthy, febrile or measles-vaccinated (not recorded which).

This clone occurred a few times. The amino acid sequence in TCRdb belongs to a much larger clone and departs from this DNA's translation at residue 10, likely a sequencing read error; the sequence shown is translated from the DNA. The CDR3 DNA sequence: TGTGCCTGTGACAAGTTAGGATACCGCTACTGGGACACCCGACAGATGTTTTTC. Translation: CACDKLGYRYWDTRQMFF. V and J are TRDV2 and TRDJ3, with D perhaps matching TRDD3 (6 bases). This CDR3 contains 18 residues. The V and J ends lost 2 bases and 3 bases respectively, with 16 bases between them. Germline-derived CDR1 and CDR2 are GEAIGNYY and EKD.

This clone occurred a few times. The TCRdb protein, from a much larger clone, departs from this DNA's translation at residue 6, likely by read error; the protein shown derives from the DNA. The V and J genes are TRDV2 and TRDJ3, with TRDD3 matching 9 bases. The CDR3 runs to 20 residues. V gave up 3 bases and J gave up 0 bases; unmatched junction bases: 11. Looked up from germline, CDR1 is GEAIGNYY and CDR2 is EKD. In DNA form, the CDR3 reads TGTGCCTGTGACCCGACTACTGGGGGACCGAGCTCCTGGGACACCCGACAGATGTTTTTC. It is translated as CACDPTTGGPSSWDTRQMFF.

Remarks on this clone: A single base is all that separates this from a far larger clone, so a read error is likely. The identical CDR3 is also encoded by other nucleotide sequences in the sample. This sequence joins TRDV2 and TRDJ3; 11 bases are shared with TRDD3. Germline V CDR1 and CDR2: GEAIGNYY, EKD. The CDR3 is made up of 18 amino acids. CDR3 region: CACDTGGYDSWDTRQMFF. The CDR3 DNA reads TGTGCCTGTGACACTGGGGGATACGACTCCTGGGACACCCGACAAATGTTTTTC.

This clone was observed a few times. The protein TCRdb lists belongs to a much larger clone and differs from this DNA's translation at residue 5, which points to a read error; the protein shown is made from the DNA. The V and J genes are TRDV2 and TRDJ3; 11 bases fit TRDD3. The length of the CDR3 is 19 residues. Germline CDR1 is GEAIGNYY and CDR2 is EKD. Unmatched junction bases numbered 5, after V lost 2 bases and J lost 0 bases. The CDR3 bases are TGTGCCTGTGACATAGTACTGGGGGATAGCTCCTGGGACACCCGACAGATGTTTTTC. It specifies CACDIVLGDSSWDTRQMFF.

Regarding this clone: This likely reflects a read error, since a far larger clone is one base away. Other DNA sequences in this sample translate to the same CDR3. The chain employs TRDV2 and TRDJ3; TRDD3 aligns across 12 bases. V trimming: 0 bases; J trimming: 4 bases; junction bases outside the gene matches: 9. CDR3 size: 20 residues. Looked up from germline, CDR1 is GEAIGNYY and CDR2 is EKD. CDR3: CACDTYWGIPRSWDTRQMFF. The DNA for the CDR3 is TGTGCCTGTGACACCTACTGGGGGATACCACGCTCTTGGGACACCCGACAGATGTTTTTC.